This record looks at one T cell receptor beta chain sequence and its context. Which antigen it targets is not known. No clone much larger than this one lies a single base away; base qualities are absent. The data are from a study of PD-1 blockade in classical Hodgkin lymphoma (dated by TCRdb to the early 2020s). Describing the broader study: Nivolumab dosing was 3 mg/kg intravenously every 2 weeks, continuing until either disease progression or unacceptable toxicity. The study used CyTOF and TCR beta sequencing to define a peripheral blood immune signature of response to PD-1 blockade in classical Hodgkin lymphoma.

What the time point label conveys for this sample: cycle 1 day 1 (C1D1), immediately before nivolumab initiation. All trial patients had relapsed after autologous stem cell transplantation, with cohorts A, B and C differing in prior brentuximab vedotin exposure. The trial cohort included fewer than 65 patients with relapsed/refractory classical Hodgkin lymphoma, and each patient had a best overall response of complete response, partial response or progressive disease. Single-agent nivolumab was administered to trial patients in the multi-cohort phase II CheckMate 205 trial. An independent review committee assessed best overall response by applying the 2007 International Working Group response criteria. PBMCs from the trial were collected at three points: immediately before nivolumab initiation (C1D1), and during therapy at cycle 2 day 1 and cycle 4 day 1. Peripheral blood was collected in 8 mL Vacutainer Cell Preparation Tubes, from which PBMCs were isolated by centrifugation and then cryopreserved.

The paper's findings and limits, for the study overall: Lower diversity was observed in patients in whom nivolumab was started less than 1 year after ASCT, and these patients were excluded from later analyses so that confounding by immune reconstitution would be avoided. Baseline TCR diversity was reported as lower in newly diagnosed patients than in healthy donors, and lower still in relapsed/refractory patients. Trial patients with a complete response had baseline diversity similar to that of newly diagnosed patients, while partial responders and progressors had significantly lower diversity. A significant rise by C4D1 was seen in CD4+ but not CD8+ TCR diversity (p=0.0027 vs p=0.16), with the rise being most apparent in complete responders (p=0.02). Only a single clinical trial cohort was studied, and what caused the repertoire differences, possibly disease activity or prior therapy, remained undefined.

Genomic DNA was isolated using the Qiagen DNeasy kit from unsorted PBMCs as well as from negatively selected CD4+ and CD8+ fractions. Amplification of TCR beta CDR3 regions was done by immunoSEQ multiplex PCR with primers that anneal to V and J segments. A synthetic immune receptor repertoire was used to minimize amplification bias, and remaining bias was computationally removed after sequencing. The paper's processing steps were these. Repertoire diversity was quantified as the Shannon entropy index using custom Python scripts. Unsorted, CD4+ and CD8+ repertoires were examined separately, except in combined analyses, for which CD4+ and CD8+ sequences were merged in silico. A clone was considered expanded if an increase in frequency of at least 2-fold after treatment relative to C1D1 was found, and a pseudocount of 0.5 was applied to clones undetected at baseline. Clones with 0 or 1 copy at C1D1 were defined as singleton clones, while clones with 2 or more copies were defined as non-singleton clones. By matching protein sequences in sorted samples from the same patient, clones expanded in unsorted samples were annotated as CD4+, CD8+ or unknown. Diversity changes from C1D1 to C4D1 were tested in paired samples using Wilcoxon tests. What TCRdb holds here is the immuneACCESS table cut down to in-frame rearrangements. Part of the clones is not present; checked against another copy, under half of the missing clones reflect an unresolved V gene, and the others are unexplained. V, J and clone size are taken as reported in that table, and D and trimming were inferred from the DNA itself. This sample lists 55,000 to 65,000 clones; over 75% were detected once. 14% to 15% of the sample is in the top ten clones.

The germline V gene supplies CDR1 SGHRS and CDR2 YFSETQ. A distance of 9 bases separates the germline ends of V and J, which lose 8 bases and 5 bases respectively. From the cysteine through the phenylalanine, the CDR3 covers 11 amino acids. The entry retains the CDR3 DNA only, 33 bases that are in frame from base 1. The material was peripheral blood mononuclear cells (PBMCs), obtained at baseline. The sequence came from a human donor with classical Hodgkin lymphoma. In this chain, TRBV5-1 is recombined with TRBJ2-3; TRBD1 is perhaps the D gene, given 6 matching bases. In nucleotides, the sequence is TGCGCCAGTGGACAGCTAGATACGCAGTATTTT. Its translation is CASGQLDTQYF.